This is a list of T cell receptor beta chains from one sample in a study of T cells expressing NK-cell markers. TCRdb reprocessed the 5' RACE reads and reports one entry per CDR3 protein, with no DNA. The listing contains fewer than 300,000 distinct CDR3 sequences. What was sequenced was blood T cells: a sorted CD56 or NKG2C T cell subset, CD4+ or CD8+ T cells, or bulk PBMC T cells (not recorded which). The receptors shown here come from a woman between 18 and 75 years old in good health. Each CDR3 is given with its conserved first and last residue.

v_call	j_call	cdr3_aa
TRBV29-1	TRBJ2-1	CSVAQGLSEQFF
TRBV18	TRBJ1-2	CASSLRQGGYGYTF
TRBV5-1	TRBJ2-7	CASSTGGDEQYF
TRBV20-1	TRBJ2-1	CSAVISAKYNEQFF
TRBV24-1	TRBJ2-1	CATSDTEGRNSYNEQFF
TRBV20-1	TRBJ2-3	CSALNGAGKGDTQYF
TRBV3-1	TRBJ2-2	CASSRRAGGVSTGELFF
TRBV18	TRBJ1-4	CASSPKVDANEKLFF
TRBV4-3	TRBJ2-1	CASSLSTSGIKSEQFF
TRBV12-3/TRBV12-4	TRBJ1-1	CASARLTEAFF
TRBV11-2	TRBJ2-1	CASSSPGLAGANEQFF
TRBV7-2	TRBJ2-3	CASSYDRGSTDTQYF
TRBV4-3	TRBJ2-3	CASSQAGRDTDTQYF
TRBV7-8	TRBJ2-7	CASSPGQIPYEQYF
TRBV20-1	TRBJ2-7	CSAVPGAAREQYF
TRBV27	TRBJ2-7	CASGSARKNEQYF
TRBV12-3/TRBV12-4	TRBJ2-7	CASSTRTEQYF
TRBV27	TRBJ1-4	CASSFQWGEKLFF
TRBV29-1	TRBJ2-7	CSVGLRLAASYEQYF
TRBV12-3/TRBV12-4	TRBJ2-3	CASSYSGSADTQYF
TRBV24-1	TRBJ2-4	CATSEGSNIQYF
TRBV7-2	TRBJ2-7	CASSLGTGAYEQYF
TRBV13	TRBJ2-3	CASSYHFREGTDTQYF
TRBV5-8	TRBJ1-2	CASSLRRTYGYTF
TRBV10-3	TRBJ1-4	CAIRGSREPNEKLFF
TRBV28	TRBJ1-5	CASSLSLEGQPQHF
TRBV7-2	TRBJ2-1	CASSLSPLPVGLQFF
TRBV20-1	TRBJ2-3	CSASTSGRVDTQYF
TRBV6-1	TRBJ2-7	CASSERGTSYEQYF
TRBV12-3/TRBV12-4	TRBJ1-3	CASSSQGAKENTIYF
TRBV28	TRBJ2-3	CASSLPISGNTDTQYF